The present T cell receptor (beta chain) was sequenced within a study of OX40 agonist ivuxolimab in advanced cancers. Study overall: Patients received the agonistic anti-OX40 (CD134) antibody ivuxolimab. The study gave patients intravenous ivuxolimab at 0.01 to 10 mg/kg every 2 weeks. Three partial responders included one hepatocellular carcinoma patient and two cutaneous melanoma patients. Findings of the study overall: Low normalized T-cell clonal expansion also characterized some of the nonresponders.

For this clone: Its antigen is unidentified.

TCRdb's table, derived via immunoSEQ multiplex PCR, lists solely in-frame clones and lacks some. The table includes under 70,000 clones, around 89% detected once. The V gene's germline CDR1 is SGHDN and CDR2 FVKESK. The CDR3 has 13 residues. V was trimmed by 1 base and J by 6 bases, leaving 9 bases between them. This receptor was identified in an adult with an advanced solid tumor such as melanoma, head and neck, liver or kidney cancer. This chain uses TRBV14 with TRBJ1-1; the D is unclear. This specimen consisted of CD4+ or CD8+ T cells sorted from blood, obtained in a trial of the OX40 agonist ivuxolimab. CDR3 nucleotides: TGTGCCAGCAGCCAAGCGCGTTCGGCTGAAGCTTTCTTT. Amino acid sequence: CASSQARSAEAFF.